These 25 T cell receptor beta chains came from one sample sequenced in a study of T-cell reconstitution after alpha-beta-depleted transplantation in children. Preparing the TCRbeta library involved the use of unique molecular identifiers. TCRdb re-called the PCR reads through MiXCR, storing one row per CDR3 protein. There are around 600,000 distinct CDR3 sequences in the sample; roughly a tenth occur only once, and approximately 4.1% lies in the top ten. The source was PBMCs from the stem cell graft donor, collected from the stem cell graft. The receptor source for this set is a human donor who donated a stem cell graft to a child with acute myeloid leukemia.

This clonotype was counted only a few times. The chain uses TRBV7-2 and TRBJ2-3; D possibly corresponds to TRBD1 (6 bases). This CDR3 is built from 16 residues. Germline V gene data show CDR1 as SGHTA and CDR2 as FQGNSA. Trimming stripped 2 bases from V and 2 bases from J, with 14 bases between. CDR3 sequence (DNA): TGTGCCAGCAGCTTACAGGGGAATAGGGACACAGATACGCAGTATTTT. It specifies CASSLQGNRDTDTQYF.

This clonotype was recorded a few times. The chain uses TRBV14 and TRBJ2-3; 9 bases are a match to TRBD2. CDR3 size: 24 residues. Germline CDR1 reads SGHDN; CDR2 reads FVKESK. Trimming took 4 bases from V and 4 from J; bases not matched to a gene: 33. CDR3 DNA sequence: TGTGCCAGCAGCCCTAGCTGGCCCGGCGCGGTCTTAGCGGGAGAGGGTGCCGCGGCAGATACGCAGTATTTT. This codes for CASSPSWPGAVLAGEGAAADTQYF.

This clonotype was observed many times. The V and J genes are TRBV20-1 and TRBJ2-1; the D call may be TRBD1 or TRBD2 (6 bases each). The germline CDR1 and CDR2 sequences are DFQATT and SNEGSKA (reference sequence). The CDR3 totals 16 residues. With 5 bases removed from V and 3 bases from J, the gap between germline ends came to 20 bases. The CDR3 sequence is CSALALSGALYNEQFF. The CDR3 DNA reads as TGCAGTGCTCTCGCACTTTCGGGGGCCCTCTACAATGAGCAGTTCTTC.

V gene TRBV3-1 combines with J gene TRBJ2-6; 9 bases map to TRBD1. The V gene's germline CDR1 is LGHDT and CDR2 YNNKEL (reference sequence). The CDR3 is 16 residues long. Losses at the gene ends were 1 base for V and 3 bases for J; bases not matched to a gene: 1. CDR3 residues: CASSQVDRGGANVLTF. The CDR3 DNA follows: TGTGCCAGCAGCCAAGTGGACAGGGGTGGGGCCAACGTCCTGACTTTC.

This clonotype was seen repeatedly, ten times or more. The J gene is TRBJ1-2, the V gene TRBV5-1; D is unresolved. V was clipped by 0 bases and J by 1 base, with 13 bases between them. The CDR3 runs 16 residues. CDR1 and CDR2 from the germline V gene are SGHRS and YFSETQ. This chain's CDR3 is CASSLALPGVNYGYTF. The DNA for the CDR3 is TGCGCCAGCAGCTTGGCTCTCCCAGGAGTTAACTATGGCTACACCTTC.

CDR3 sequence reads: CASSQELSSGNRYEQYF. The DNA for the CDR3 is TGTGCCAGCAGCCAAGAACTGTCCAGCGGGAATAGGTACGAGCAGTACTTC. This chain connects TRBV4-2 to TRBJ2-7, with 7 bases aligning to TRBD2. There are 17 residues in the CDR3. Germline values: CDR1 LGHNA, CDR2 YNFKEQ. J lost 4 bases, V lost 0 bases, and 12 bases had no gene match.

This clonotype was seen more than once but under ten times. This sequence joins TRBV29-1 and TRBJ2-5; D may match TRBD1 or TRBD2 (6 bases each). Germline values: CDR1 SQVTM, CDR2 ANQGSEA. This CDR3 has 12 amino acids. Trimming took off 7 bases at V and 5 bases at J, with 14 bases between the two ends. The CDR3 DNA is TGCAGCGCCGACGGGGGCGCGGAGACCCAGTACTTC. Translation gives CSADGGAETQYF.

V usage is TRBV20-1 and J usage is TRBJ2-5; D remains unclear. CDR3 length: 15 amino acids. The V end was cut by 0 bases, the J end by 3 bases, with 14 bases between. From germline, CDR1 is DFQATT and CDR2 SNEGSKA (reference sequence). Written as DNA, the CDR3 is TGCAGTGCTAGAGACTTCGCGGTTTTCGAAGAGACCCAGTACTTC. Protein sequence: CSARDFAVFEETQYF.

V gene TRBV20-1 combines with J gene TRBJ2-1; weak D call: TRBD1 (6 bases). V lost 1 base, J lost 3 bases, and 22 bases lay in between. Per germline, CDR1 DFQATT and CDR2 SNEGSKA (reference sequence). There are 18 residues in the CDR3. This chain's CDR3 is CSARAIQGQSTRYNEQFF. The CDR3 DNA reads TGCAGTGCTAGAGCAATTCAAGGACAGTCTACCCGCTACAATGAGCAGTTCTTC.

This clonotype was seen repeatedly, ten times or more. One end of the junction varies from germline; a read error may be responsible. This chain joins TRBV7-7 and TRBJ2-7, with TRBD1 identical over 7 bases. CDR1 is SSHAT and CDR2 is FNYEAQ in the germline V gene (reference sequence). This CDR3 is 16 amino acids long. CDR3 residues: CASSRDGDRASYEQYF. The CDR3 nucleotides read TGTGCTAGCAGCCGCGACGGCGACAGGGCATCCTACGAGCAGTACTTC.

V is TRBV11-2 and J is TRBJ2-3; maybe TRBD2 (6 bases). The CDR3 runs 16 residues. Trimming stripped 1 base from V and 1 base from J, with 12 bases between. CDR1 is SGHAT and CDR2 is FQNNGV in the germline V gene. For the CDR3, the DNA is TGTGCCAGCAGCTTAGTAGCGGCCCGTGGCACAGATACGCAGTATTTT. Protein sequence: CASSLVAARGTDTQYF.

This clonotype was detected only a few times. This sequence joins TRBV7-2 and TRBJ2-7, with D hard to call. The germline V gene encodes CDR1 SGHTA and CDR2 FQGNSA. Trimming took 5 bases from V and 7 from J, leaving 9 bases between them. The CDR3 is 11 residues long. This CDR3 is CASSLHGEQYF. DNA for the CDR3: TGTGCCAGCAGCCTCCATGGGGAGCAGTACTTC.

The CDR3 region is CSAGEPNEKLFF. The CDR3 nucleotides read TGCAGTGCAGGAGAACCTAATGAAAAACTGTTTTTT. This rearrangement joins TRBV20-1 to TRBJ1-4, with D hard to call. Trimming pared 6 bases from V and 3 bases from J, leaving 8 bases between. Germline CDR1 reads DFQATT; CDR2 reads SNEGSKA (reference sequence). The CDR3 is 12 residues long.

CDR3 sequence: CATSGRTSSGANEQFF. In DNA, the CDR3 is TGTGCCACCAGTGGCCGGACTAGTTCCGGGGCCAATGAGCAGTTCTTC. The chain is built from TRBV24-1 and TRBJ2-1; 7 bases agree with TRBD2. Germline V gene lookup returns CDR1 KGHDR and CDR2 SFDVKD. J lost 6 bases, V lost 5 bases, and 12 bases had no gene match. The CDR3 spans 16 residues.

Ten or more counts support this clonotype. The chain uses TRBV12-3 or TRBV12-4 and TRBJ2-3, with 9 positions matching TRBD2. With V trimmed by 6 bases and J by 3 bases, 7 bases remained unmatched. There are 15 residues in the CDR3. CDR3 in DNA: TGTGCCAGCAGCCCTGGGGGACTAGCTACAGATACGCAGTATTTT. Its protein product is CASSPGGLATDTQYF.

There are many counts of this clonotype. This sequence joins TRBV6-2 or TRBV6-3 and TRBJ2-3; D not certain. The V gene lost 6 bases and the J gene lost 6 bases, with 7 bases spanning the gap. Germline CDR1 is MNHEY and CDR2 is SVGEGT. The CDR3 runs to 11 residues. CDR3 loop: CASSKEDTQYF. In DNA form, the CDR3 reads TGTGCCAGCAGCAAGGAGGATACGCAGTATTTT.

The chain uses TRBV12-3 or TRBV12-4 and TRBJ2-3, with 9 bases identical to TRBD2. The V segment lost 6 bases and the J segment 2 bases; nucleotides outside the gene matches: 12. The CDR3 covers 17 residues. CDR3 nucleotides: TGTGCCAGCAGCCCCCGGCTCAGCGGGAGGACCACAGATACGCAGTATTTT. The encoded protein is CASSPRLSGRTTDTQYF.

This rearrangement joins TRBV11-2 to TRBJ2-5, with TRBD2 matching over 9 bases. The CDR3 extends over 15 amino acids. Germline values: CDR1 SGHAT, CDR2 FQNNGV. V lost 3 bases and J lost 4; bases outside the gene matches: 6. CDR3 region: CASSLDSGSGETQYF. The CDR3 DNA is TGTGCCAGCAGCTTGGATAGCGGGAGTGGAGAGACCCAGTACTTC. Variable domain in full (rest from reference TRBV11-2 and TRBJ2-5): EAGVAQSPRYKIIEKRQSVAFWCNPISGHATLYWYQQILGQGPKLLIQFQNNGVVDDSQLPKDRFSAERLKGVDSTLKIQPAKLEDSAVYLCASSLDSGSGETQYFGPGTRLLVL.

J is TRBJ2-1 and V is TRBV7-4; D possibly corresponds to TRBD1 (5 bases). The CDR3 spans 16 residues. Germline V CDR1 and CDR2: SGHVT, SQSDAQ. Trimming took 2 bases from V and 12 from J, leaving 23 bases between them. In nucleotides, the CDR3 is TGTGCCAGCAGCTTATGGTTGCCGCGGTCAGGTCAGGGGCAGTTCTTC. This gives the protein CASSLWLPRSGQGQFF.

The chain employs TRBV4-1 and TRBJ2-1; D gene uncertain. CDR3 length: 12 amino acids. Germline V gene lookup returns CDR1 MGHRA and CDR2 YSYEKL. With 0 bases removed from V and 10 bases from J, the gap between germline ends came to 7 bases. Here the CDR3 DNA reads TGCGCCAGCAGCCAAGATTCCCCGGAGCAGTTCTTC. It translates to CASSQDSPEQFF.

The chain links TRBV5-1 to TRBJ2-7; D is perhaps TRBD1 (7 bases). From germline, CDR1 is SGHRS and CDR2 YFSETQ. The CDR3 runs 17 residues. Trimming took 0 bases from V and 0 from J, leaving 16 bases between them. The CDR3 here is CASSLAGGRGDSYEQYF. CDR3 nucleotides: TGCGCCAGCAGCTTGGCCGGGGGCAGGGGGGACTCCTACGAGCAGTACTTC. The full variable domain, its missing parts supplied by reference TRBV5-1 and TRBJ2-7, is KAGVTQTPRYLIKTRGQQVTLSCSPISGHRSVSWYQQTPGQGLQFLFEYFSETQRNKGNFPGRFSGRQFSNSRSEMNVSTLELGDSALYLCASSLAGGRGDSYEQYFGPGTRLTVT.

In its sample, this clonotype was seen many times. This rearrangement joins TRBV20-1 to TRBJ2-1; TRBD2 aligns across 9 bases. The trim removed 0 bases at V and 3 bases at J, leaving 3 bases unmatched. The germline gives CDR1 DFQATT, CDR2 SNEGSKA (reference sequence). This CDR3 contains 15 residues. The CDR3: CSAREASGIYNEQFF. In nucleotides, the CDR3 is TGCAGTGCTAGAGAGGCTAGCGGGATCTACAATGAGCAGTTCTTC.

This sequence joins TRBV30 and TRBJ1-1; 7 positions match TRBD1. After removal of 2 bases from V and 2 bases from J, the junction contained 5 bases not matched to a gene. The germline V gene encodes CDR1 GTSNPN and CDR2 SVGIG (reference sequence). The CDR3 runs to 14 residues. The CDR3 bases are TGTGCCTGGAGTCCGGGACAGAGCAACACTGAAGCTTTCTTT. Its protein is CAWSPGQSNTEAFF.

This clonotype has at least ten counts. This chain's CDR3 is CATSRDSIWVADTQYF. CDR3 DNA: TGTGCCACCAGCAGAGATAGTATATGGGTGGCAGATACGCAGTATTTT. The chain combines TRBV15 with TRBJ2-3; D call uncertain. CDR3 length: 16 residues. V lost 0 bases and J 4 bases, leaving 14 bases between the germline ends. Germline CDR1 reads LNHNV; CDR2 reads YYDKDF (reference sequence).

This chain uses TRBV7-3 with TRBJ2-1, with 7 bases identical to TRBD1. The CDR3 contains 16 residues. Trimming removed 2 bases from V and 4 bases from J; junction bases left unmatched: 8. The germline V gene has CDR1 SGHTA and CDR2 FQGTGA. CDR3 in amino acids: CASSLEGASWYNEQFF. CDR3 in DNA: TGTGCCAGCAGCTTAGAGGGGGCATCGTGGTACAATGAGCAGTTCTTC.